The 31 T cell receptor beta chains in this list originate from one sample, sequenced in a study of blood T cell repertoires in COVID-19. The repertoire was sequenced with immunoSEQ multiplex PCR; TCRdb's copy has only in-frame clones and lacks some. The data contain approximately 77,000 clones, roughly 90% of them seen just once; the ten biggest clones take up about 4.5%. Sequenced input: peripheral blood. These receptors were collected from a man aged 50 to 59 with active COVID-19.

V is TRBV3-1 (or the pseudogene TRBV3-2) and J is TRBJ2-1, with 14 nucleotides matching TRBD2. CDR1 is LGHDT, CDR2 YNNKEL, per germline (reference sequence). This CDR3 is built from 15 residues. The V gene end was trimmed by 4 bases and the J gene end by 12 bases; junction bases not matched to a gene: 8. The CDR3 here is CASSRPGTSGRGQFF. Written as DNA, the CDR3 is TGTGCCAGCAGCCGACCGGGGACTAGCGGGAGAGGGCAGTTCTTC.

The chain is built from TRBV11-2 and TRBJ2-5; 10 bases fit TRBD2. Germline V gives CDR1 SGHAT, CDR2 FQNNGV. The CDR3 is 17 residues long. Trimming at V came to 1 base and at J to 5 bases, leaving 10 bases not matched to a gene. The CDR3: CASSLVWSSGSEETQYF. The CDR3 DNA follows: TGTGCCAGCAGCTTAGTTTGGTCTAGCGGGAGTGAGGAGACCCAGTACTTC.

This clone was counted a single time. V and J are TRBV5-4 and TRBJ2-7; 12 bases agree with TRBD2. In germline, CDR1 is SGHNT, CDR2 YYREEE (reference sequence). CDR3 length: 19 amino acids. Trimming cost V 3 bases and J 2 bases; bases outside gene matches: 15. CDR3 DNA sequence: TGTGCCAGCAGCTGGAGGGGACTAGCGGGCATAACCACAGCCTACGAGCAGTACTTC. As protein: CASSWRGLAGITTAYEQYF.

CDR3 sequence reads: CATSRPGFNEQFF. The CDR3 coding sequence is TGTGCCACCAGCAGGCCCGGGTTCAATGAGCAGTTCTTC. The chain employs TRBV15 and TRBJ2-1; D not resolved. From germline, CDR1 is LNHNV and CDR2 YYDKDF (reference sequence). Trimming shortened V by 3 bases and J by 6 bases, and 9 bases separated the two germline ends. This CDR3 has 13 residues.

A few counts support this clone. The rearrangement links TRBV3-1 (or the pseudogene TRBV3-2) to TRBJ2-1; D is possibly TRBD1 (6 bases). Germline V gene data show CDR1 as LGHDT and CDR2 as YNNKEL (reference sequence). This CDR3 is built from 15 residues. V lost 4 bases, J lost 3 bases, and 13 bases lay in between. CDR3 DNA: TGTGCCAGCAGCCTCCGGGACATGTTCTACAATGAGCAGTTCTTC. This gives the protein CASSLRDMFYNEQFF.

This clone was recorded once. This chain joins TRBV3-1 (or the pseudogene TRBV3-2) and TRBJ1-3; D is unresolved. Trimming pared 4 bases from V and 0 bases from J, leaving 13 bases between. The CDR3 contains 16 residues. In germline, CDR1 is LGHDT, CDR2 YNNKEL (reference sequence). The CDR3 DNA is TGTGCCAGCAGCCCAGTACCGGGGTTCTCTGGAAACACCATATATTTT. Amino acids: CASSPVPGFSGNTIYF.

This rearrangement joins TRBV5-5 to TRBJ2-7; D uncertain. V lost 0 bases and J lost 0, with 10 bases in between. The CDR3 sequence is 15 residues long. The germline gives CDR1 SGHKS, CDR2 YYEKEE (reference sequence). CDR3 sequence reads: CASSLARLSSYEQYF. In DNA, the CDR3 is TGTGCCAGCAGCTTGGCCCGTCTTAGCTCCTACGAGCAGTACTTC.

The chain is built from TRBV25-1 and TRBJ2-1; TRBD2 agrees at 7 bases. J gave up 10 bases and V 5 bases, and 11 bases lay outside the gene matches. CDR3 length: 14 residues. The germline V gene has CDR1 MGHDK and CDR2 SYGVNS. The DNA of the CDR3 is TGTGCCAGCAGTCGGACCGGGAGGAGTAGGGAGCAGTTCTTC. Amino acids: CASSRTGRSREQFF.

This chain uses TRBV5-1 with TRBJ2-3, with 15 bases aligning to TRBD2. V dropped 4 bases and J dropped 4; count of bases not matched to a gene: 7. The germline CDR1 and CDR2 sequences are SGHRS and YFSETQ. The CDR3 is made up of 17 amino acids. The CDR3 loop is CASSVRTSGGEADTQYF. CDR3 bases: TGCGCCAGCAGCGTAAGGACTAGCGGGGGGGAGGCAGATACGCAGTATTTT.

V and J are TRBV5-4 and TRBJ1-3; tentatively, D is TRBD1 (6 bases). Trimming cost V 0 bases and J 2 bases, with 12 bases left between them. Germline CDR1 and CDR2: SGHNT and YYREEE (reference sequence). This CDR3 is built from 16 residues. In nucleotides, the CDR3 is TGTGCCAGCAGCTTGGGTGGGACAACTCCTGGAAACACCATATATTTT. It yields the protein CASSLGGTTPGNTIYF.

V is TRBV27 and J is TRBJ2-7; D uncertain. CDR1 is MNHEY and CDR2 is SMNVEV in the germline V gene (reference sequence). V gave up 1 base and J gave up 4 bases, with 8 bases separating them. The CDR3 consists of 13 residues. The CDR3 sequence is CASSLLVGYEQYF. In DNA form, the CDR3 reads TGTGCCAGCAGTTTATTGGTCGGGTACGAGCAGTACTTC.

The chain recombines TRBV14 with TRBJ2-5, with D unresolved. Germline-derived CDR1 and CDR2 are SGHDN and FVKESK. The CDR3 length is 12 residues. V lost 1 base and J lost 5, with 5 bases in between. CDR3 in DNA: TGTGCCAGCAGCCAAGTCTCGGAGACCCAGTACTTC. Its protein is CASSQVSETQYF.

This rearrangement joins TRBV5-6 to TRBJ1-5; D gene unclear. The V gene lost 4 bases and the J gene lost 1 base, with 9 bases spanning the gap. Per the germline V gene, CDR1 is SGHDT and CDR2 is YYEEEE. The CDR3 runs to 14 residues. The CDR3 region has the DNA TGTGCCAGCAGCCATATGGGCAGCAATCAGCCCCAGCATTTT. Translating it yields CASSHMGSNQPQHF.

This sequence joins TRBV5-1 and TRBJ2-2; TRBD2 agrees at 12 bases. V dropped 2 bases and J dropped 0; count of bases not matched to a gene: 11. The CDR3 runs 20 residues. Per germline, CDR1 SGHRS and CDR2 YFSETQ. The CDR3 DNA reads TGCGCCAGCAGCTTAGGGAAACTAGCGGGGGGCCCCGCGAACACCGGGGAGCTGTTTTTT. Residues: CASSLGKLAGGPANTGELFF. Based on the CDR3 plus reference TRBV5-1 and TRBJ2-2, the full variable domain is KAGVTQTPRYLIKTRGQQVTLSCSPISGHRSVSWYQQTPGQGLQFLFEYFSETQRNKGNFPGRFSGRQFSNSRSEMNVSTLELGDSALYLCASSLGKLAGGPANTGELFFGEGSRLTVL.

The chain carries TRBV5-8 and TRBJ2-2; 9 bases map to TRBD2. V trimming: 4 bases; J trimming: 4 bases; junction bases outside the gene matches: 11. The CDR3 runs 17 residues. Germline CDR1 is SGHTS and CDR2 is YDEGEE. CDR3 bases: TGTGCCAGCAGCACTCAACTTAGCGGGGGCGGCACCGGGGAGCTGTTTTTT. The encoded protein is CASSTQLSGGGTGELFF.

The table lists this clone with a count of one. The chain has TRBV5-4 and TRBJ2-3, with TRBD1 identical over 9 bases. V trimming: 4 bases; J trimming: 4 bases; junction bases outside the gene matches: 13. CDR3 size: 17 residues. CDR1 and CDR2 from the germline V gene are SGHNT and YYREEE (reference sequence). Written as DNA, the CDR3 is TGTGCCAGCAGCCCCGGGGGCGGACAGGGGTTATCAGATACGCAGTATTTT. It translates to CASSPGGGQGLSDTQYF. The full variable domain, rest sourced from reference TRBV5-4 and TRBJ2-3, is ETGVTQSPTHLIKTRGQQVTLRCSSQSGHNTVSWYQQALGQGPQFIFQYYREEENGRGNFPPRFSGLQFPNYSSELNVNALELDDSALYLCASSPGGGQGLSDTQYFGPGTRLTVL.

V and J are TRBV2 and TRBJ2-2; D gene uncertain. CDR3 length equals 13 residues. The V end lost 8 bases, the J end lost 5 bases, and 12 bases lay between the germline ends. CDR1 and CDR2 from the germline V gene are SNHLY and FYNNEI. The CDR3 is CASALAETGELFF. DNA of the CDR3: TGTGCCAGCGCCCTTGCGGAGACCGGGGAGCTGTTTTTT.

The J gene is TRBJ2-2, the V gene TRBV2, with TRBD2 matching over 7 bases. V shed 9 bases, J shed 0 bases, and the junction held 4 bases outside the gene matches. Germline V gene lookup returns CDR1 SNHLY and CDR2 FYNNEI. This CDR3 contains 14 residues. The DNA for the CDR3 is TGTGCCAGGCGGGGGTCAACGAACACCGGGGAGCTGTTTTTT. It yields the protein CARRGSTNTGELFF. Supplemented by reference TRBV2 and TRBJ2-2, the full variable domain reads EPEVTQTPSHQVTQMGQEVILRCVPISNHLYFYWYRQILGQKVEFLVSFYNNEISEKSEIFDDQFSVERPDGSNFTLKIRSTKLEDSAMYFCARRGSTNTGELFFGEGSRLTVL.

V and J are TRBV5-1 and TRBJ2-1; 9 nucleotides agree with TRBD1. The length of the CDR3 is 15 residues. Losses at the gene ends were 4 bases for V and 3 bases for J; bases not matched to a gene: 5. The germline V gene has CDR1 SGHRS and CDR2 YFSETQ. The chain's CDR3 is CASSTTGGVYNEQFF. For the CDR3, the DNA is TGCGCCAGCAGCACCACAGGGGGCGTCTACAATGAGCAGTTCTTC.

V usage is TRBV7-9 and J usage is TRBJ2-5, with a possible D match to TRBD1 (6 bases). Trimming took off 2 bases at V and 8 bases at J, with 15 bases between the two ends. Germline CDR1 and CDR2: SEHNR and FQNEAQ (reference sequence). The CDR3 is made up of 14 amino acids. The CDR3 loop is CASSLTGTRSTQYF. CDR3 sequence (DNA): TGTGCCAGCAGCTTAACCGGGACAAGGTCTACCCAGTACTTC.

V is TRBV20-1 and J is TRBJ2-7; D is unclear. The germline V gene has CDR1 DFQATT and CDR2 SNEGSKA (reference sequence). The CDR3 runs 11 residues. The V end was cut by 5 bases, the J end by 3 bases, with 8 bases between. The CDR3 sequence: CSAQTVYEQYF. The CDR3 nucleotides are TGCAGTGCTCAGACTGTCTACGAGCAGTACTTC.

The chain employs TRBV19 and TRBJ2-6; D might be TRBD1 (6 bases). The CDR3 has 15 amino acids. In germline, CDR1 is LNHDA, CDR2 SQIVND (reference sequence). Trimming took 9 bases from V and 3 from J, leaving 15 bases between them. In DNA form, the CDR3 reads TGTGCCAGCCGGGACACAGGTCATGGGGCCAACGTCCTGACTTTC. Its protein product is CASRDTGHGANVLTF.

This chain uses TRBV5-5 with TRBJ2-7; 11 bases are a match to TRBD1. The CDR3 is made up of 15 amino acids. Germline loops: CDR1 SGHKS, CDR2 YYEKEE (reference sequence). Germline trimming cut 4 bases from V and 4 bases from J; bases unmatched to any gene: 7. CDR3 nucleotides: TGTGCCAGCAGCGCCTCGGACAGGGGGCTTTACGAGCAGTACTTC. This codes for CASSASDRGLYEQYF.

Only one count was recorded for this clone. The genes are TRBV28 and TRBJ2-2; 10 nucleotides align to TRBD2. V lost 8 bases, J lost 5 bases, and 8 bases stayed unmatched. Germline V gene sequence: CDR1 MDHEN, CDR2 SYDVKM. The CDR3 extends over 15 amino acids. Written as DNA, the CDR3 is TGTGCCAGCGAAAAGCGGGAGGGGCTGACCGGGGAGCTGTTTTTT. This encodes CASEKREGLTGELFF. Based on the CDR3 plus reference TRBV28 and TRBJ2-2, the full variable domain is DVKVTQSSRYLVKRTGEKVFLECVQDMDHENMFWYRQDPGLGLRLIYFSYDVKMKEKGDIPEGYSVSREKKERFSLILESASTNQTSMYLCASEKREGLTGELFFGEGSRLTVL.

This clone was recorded once. V usage is TRBV6-6 and J usage is TRBJ2-7; 11 positions agree with TRBD2. V was pared by 8 bases and J by 3 bases, with 3 bases of the junction left unmatched. The CDR3 consists of 13 residues. Germline CDR1 reads MNHNY; CDR2 reads SVGAGI (reference sequence). The CDR3 spells CASSGLAVYEQYF. As DNA, the CDR3 is TGTGCCAGCTCGGGACTAGCGGTCTACGAGCAGTACTTC.

The rearrangement joins TRBV19 to TRBJ1-2, with 8 bases identical to TRBD1. Looked up from germline, CDR1 is LNHDA and CDR2 is SQIVND (reference sequence). This CDR3 is built from 14 residues. DNA for the CDR3: TGTGCTTCCTCCCCGGGACAGGTTAACTATGGCTACACCTTC. Residues: CASSPGQVNYGYTF.

V gene TRBV4-1 combines with J gene TRBJ2-2; 7 nucleotides line up with TRBD2. Germline trimming cut 9 bases from V and 6 bases from J; bases unmatched to any gene: 10. Germline values: CDR1 MGHRA, CDR2 YSYEKL. This CDR3 has 14 amino acids. CDR3 bases: TGCGCCAGTACGGGGGGATCTAGGTCCGGGGAGCTGTTTTTT. Translation: CASTGGSRSGELFF.

V gene TRBV24-1 combines with J gene TRBJ2-7; D perhaps matches TRBD2 (5 bases). V gave up 2 bases and J gave up 2 bases, with 12 bases separating them. The germline V gene has CDR1 KGHDR and CDR2 SFDVKD. CDR3 length equals 15 residues. Here the CDR3 reads CATSDSGRKPYEQYF. CDR3 coding DNA: TGTGCCACCAGTGATTCGGGGAGAAAACCCTACGAGCAGTACTTC.

This clone was detected a few times. The chain uses TRBV7-8 and TRBJ2-2; 7 bases map to TRBD2. The CDR3 totals 17 residues. CDR1 SGHVS and CDR2 FQNEAQ come from the germline V gene. With V trimmed by 5 bases and J by 4 bases, 13 bases remained unmatched. The CDR3 DNA follows: TGTGCCAGCAGCCTCCCTGGGGGGGGATGGAGCACCGGGGAGCTGTTTTTT. It translates to CASSLPGGGWSTGELFF.

The rearrangement joins TRBV7-2 to TRBJ1-2, with TRBD1 matching 10 bases. The CDR3 consists of 17 residues. V dropped 1 base and J dropped 3; count of bases not matched to a gene: 8. Per the germline V gene, CDR1 is SGHTA and CDR2 is FQGNSA. CDR3 nucleotide sequence: TGTGCCAGCAGCTTAGTAGTATTCGGGACAGGGGACTATGGCTACACCTTC. This gives the protein CASSLVVFGTGDYGYTF.

The chain is built from TRBV27 and TRBJ2-2; 11 nucleotides match TRBD2. Germline V gene sequence: CDR1 MNHEY, CDR2 SMNVEV (reference sequence). The CDR3 has 17 amino acids. The V segment lost 3 bases and the J segment 1 base; nucleotides outside the gene matches: 4. The CDR3 DNA sequence: TGTGCCAGCAGTTTCAGGACTAGCGGGCTGAACACCGGGGAGCTGTTTTTT. It is translated as CASSFRTSGLNTGELFF.